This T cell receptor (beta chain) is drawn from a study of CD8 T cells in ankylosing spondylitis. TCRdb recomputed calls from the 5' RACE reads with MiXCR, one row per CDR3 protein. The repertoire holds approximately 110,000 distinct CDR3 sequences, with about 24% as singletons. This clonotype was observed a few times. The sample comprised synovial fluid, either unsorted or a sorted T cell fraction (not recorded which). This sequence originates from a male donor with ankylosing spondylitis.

CDR3 residues: CSASQQTRDQPQHF. CDR3 nucleotides: TGCAGTGCTAGTCAGCAAACCAGGGATCAGCCCCAGCATTTT. The V gene is TRBV20-1, the J gene TRBJ1-5; D might be TRBD1 (5 bases). The CDR3 has 14 amino acids. V lost 3 bases and J 5 bases, leaving 14 bases between the germline ends. Looked up from germline, CDR1 is DFQATT and CDR2 is SNEGSKA (reference sequence).